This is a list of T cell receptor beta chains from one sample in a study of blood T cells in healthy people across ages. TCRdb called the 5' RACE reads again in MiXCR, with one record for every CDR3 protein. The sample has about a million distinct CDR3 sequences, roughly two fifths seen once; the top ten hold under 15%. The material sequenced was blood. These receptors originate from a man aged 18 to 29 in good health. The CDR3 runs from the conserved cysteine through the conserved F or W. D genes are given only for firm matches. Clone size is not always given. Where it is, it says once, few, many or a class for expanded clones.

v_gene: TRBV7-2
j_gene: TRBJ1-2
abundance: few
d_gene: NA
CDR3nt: TGTGCCAGCAGCTTACAACCAGGGGAGGTATATGGCTACACCTTC
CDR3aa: CASSLQPGEVYGYTF

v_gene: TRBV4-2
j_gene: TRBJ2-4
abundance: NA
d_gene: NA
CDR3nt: TGTGCCAGCAGCCAAGAGAGAGACTCCTACAATGAGCAGTACTTC
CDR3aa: CASSQERDSYNEQYF

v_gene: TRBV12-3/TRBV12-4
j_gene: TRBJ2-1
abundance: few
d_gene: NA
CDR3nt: TGTGCCAGCAGTTGGGGGGGGCTTTCTGGCAATGAGCAGTTCTTC
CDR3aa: CASSWGGLSGNEQFF

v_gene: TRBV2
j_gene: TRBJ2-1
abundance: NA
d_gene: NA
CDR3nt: TGTGCCAGCCTCAGCCCAGCATTAGGCAATGAGCAGTTCTTC
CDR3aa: CASLSPALGNEQFF

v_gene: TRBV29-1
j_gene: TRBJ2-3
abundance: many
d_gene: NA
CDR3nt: TGCAGCGTTGCGGACTCCCCTAGCACAGATACGCAGTATTTT
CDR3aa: CSVADSPSTDTQYF

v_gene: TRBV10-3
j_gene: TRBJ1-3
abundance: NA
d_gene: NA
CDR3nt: TGTGCCATCAGTGTCAACGGAAACTCTGGAAACACCATATATTTT
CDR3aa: CAISVNGNSGNTIYF

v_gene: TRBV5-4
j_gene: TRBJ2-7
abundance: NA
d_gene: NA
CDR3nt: TGTGCCAGCAGCCCGGACCATTCCTACGAGCAGTACTTC
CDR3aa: CASSPDHSYEQYF

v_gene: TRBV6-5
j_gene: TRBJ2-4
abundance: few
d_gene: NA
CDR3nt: TGTGCCAGCAGTTACTCACAGCGGGCCAAAAACATTCAGTACTTC
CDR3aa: CASSYSQRAKNIQYF

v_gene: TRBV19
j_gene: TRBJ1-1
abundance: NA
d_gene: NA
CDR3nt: TGTGCCAGTAGCCGGTCGGTAGGTCCCACTGAAGCTTTCTTT
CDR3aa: CASSRSVGPTEAFF

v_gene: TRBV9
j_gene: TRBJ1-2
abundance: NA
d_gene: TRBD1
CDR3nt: TGTGCCAGCAGCGCGCAGACAGGGGGCTTTGGCTGCACCTTC
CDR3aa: CASSAQTGGFGCTF

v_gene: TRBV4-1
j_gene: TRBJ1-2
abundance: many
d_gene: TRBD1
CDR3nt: TGCGCCAGCAGCATAGCCGGGACAGCCTATGGCTACACCTTC
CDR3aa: CASSIAGTAYGYTF

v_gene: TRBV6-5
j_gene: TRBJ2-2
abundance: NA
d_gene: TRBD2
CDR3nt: TGTGCCAGCAGTAAGACTAGCAGCACGTACACCGGGGAGCTGTTTTTT
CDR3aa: CASSKTSSTYTGELFF

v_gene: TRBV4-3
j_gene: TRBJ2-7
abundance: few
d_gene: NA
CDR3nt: TGCGCCAGCAGCCAAGATCTCGGGGGTAGCTCCTACGAGCAGTACTTC
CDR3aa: CASSQDLGGSSYEQYF

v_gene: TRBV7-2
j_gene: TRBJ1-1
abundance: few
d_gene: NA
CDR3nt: TGTGCCAGCAGCCCAGCTGAAATCACTGAAGCTTTCTTT
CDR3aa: CASSPAEITEAFF

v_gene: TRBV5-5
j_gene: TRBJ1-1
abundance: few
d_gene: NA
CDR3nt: TGTGCTTCGGGGCTCTTGAACACTGAAGCTTTCTTT
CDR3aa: CASGLLNTEAFF

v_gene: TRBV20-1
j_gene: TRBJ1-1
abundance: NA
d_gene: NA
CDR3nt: TGCAGTGCTAGAGTGGGTCTTGGTTTCGCTGAAGCTTTCTTT
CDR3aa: CSARVGLGFAEAFF

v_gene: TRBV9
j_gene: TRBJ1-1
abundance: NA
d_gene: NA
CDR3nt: TGTGCCAGCAGCGTAGGGAACGCGAACACTGAAGCTTTCTTT
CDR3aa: CASSVGNANTEAFF

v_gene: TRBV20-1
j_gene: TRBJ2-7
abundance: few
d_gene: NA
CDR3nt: TGCAGTGCAAGGGCGGAGAGCTCCTACAATGAGCAGTACTTC
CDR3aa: CSARAESSYNEQYF

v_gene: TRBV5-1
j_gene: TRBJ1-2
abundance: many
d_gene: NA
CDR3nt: TGCGCCAGCAGCTTGGACATTTTTAACTATGGCTACACCTTC
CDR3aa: CASSLDIFNYGYTF

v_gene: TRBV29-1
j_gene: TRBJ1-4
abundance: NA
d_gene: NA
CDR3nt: TGCAGCGTTGAAGATGAGCAAACAACTAATGAAAAACTGTTTTTT
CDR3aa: CSVEDEQTTNEKLFF

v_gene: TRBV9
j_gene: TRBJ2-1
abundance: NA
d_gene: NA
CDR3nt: TGTGCCAGCAGCGTAGTGGTCGGGGGGCCTTACAATGAGCAGTTCTTC
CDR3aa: CASSVVVGGPYNEQFF

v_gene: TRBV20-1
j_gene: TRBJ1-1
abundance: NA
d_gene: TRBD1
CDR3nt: TGCAGTGCTAGACATGGACAGGAACCGAACACTGAAGCTTTCTTT
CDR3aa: CSARHGQEPNTEAFF

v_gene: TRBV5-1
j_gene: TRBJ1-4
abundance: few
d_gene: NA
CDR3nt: TGCGCCAGCAGCTTGGCCCCGGGACGGCGAAATGAAAAACTGTTTTTT
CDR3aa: CASSLAPGRRNEKLFF

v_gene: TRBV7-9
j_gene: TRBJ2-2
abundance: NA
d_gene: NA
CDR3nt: TGTGCCAGCAGCTTAGAGAGGAGCACCGGGGAGCTGTTTTTT
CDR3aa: CASSLERSTGELFF

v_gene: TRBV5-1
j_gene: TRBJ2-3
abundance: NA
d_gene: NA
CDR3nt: TGCGCCAGCAGCGGAGGGGCCATTAGCACAGATACGCAGTATTTT
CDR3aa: CASSGGAISTDTQYF

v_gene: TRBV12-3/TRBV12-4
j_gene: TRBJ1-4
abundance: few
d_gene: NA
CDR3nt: TGTGCCAGCAGTTTAGGGGCCAGGTTCGGAAAACTGTTTTTT
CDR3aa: CASSLGARFGKLFF

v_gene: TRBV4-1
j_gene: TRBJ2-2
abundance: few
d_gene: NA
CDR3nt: TGCGCCAGCAGCCAAGTTGCAGGGAACACCGGGGAGCTGTTTTTT
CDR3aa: CASSQVAGNTGELFF

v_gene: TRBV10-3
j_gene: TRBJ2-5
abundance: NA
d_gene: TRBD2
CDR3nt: TGTGCCATCAGTGAGTCGTGGCTAGCGGGAGGCAATGAGCAGTACTTC
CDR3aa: CAISESWLAGGNEQYF

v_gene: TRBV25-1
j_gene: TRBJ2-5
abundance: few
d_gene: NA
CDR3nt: TGTGCCAGCAGTGAATGGGCGGGGGCCCAAGAGACCCAGTACTTC
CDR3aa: CASSEWAGAQETQYF

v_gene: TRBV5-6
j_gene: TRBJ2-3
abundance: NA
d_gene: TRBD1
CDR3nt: TGTGCCAGCAGCTTGTGGGACAGGGGATCAGATACGCAGTATTTT
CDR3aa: CASSLWDRGSDTQYF